A single sample gave rise to the 19 T cell receptor beta chains below, sequenced in a study of regulatory T cells in long-lasting Graves disease. With iRepertoire HTBI primers and Arm-PCR of CDR3 regions, TCR beta libraries were built. Using its own MiXCR run on the multiplex PCR reads, TCRdb lists one record per CDR3 protein. The repertoire holds 200,000 to 250,000 distinct CDR3 sequences, with 20% to 25% as singletons. Documented time point: newly diagnosed GD, antithyroid drugs for less than 3 months. PBMC-extracted RNA yielded the TCR library. The sample was peripheral blood mononuclear cells (PBMCs), taken at new diagnosis, from a patient treated with antithyroid drugs. The source of these receptors is a female donor with Graves disease.

This chain uses TRBV20-1 with TRBJ2-7; D is ambiguous. V was trimmed by 0 bases and J by 3 bases, leaving 6 bases between them. Per germline, CDR1 DFQATT and CDR2 SNEGSKA (reference sequence). The CDR3 has 12 residues. The CDR3 DNA is TGCAGTGCTAGAGAGCAGTACTACGAGCAGTACTTC. As protein: CSAREQYYEQYF.

This rearrangement joins TRBV29-1 to TRBJ2-1; D may be TRBD2 (6 bases). The ends were cut back, 0 bases at V and 3 bases at J, with 15 bases in the middle. Per germline, CDR1 SQVTM and CDR2 ANQGSEA. The CDR3 loop spans 16 amino acids. CDR3 in DNA: TGCAGCGTTGAAGATCTTGGGGGGACTTTCTACAATGAGCAGTTCTTC. Amino acid sequence: CSVEDLGGTFYNEQFF.

This clonotype showed up many times. The chain is built from TRBV9 and TRBJ1-1, with TRBD1 identical over 7 bases. There are 16 residues in the CDR3. Germline V lookup: CDR1 SGDLS, CDR2 YYNGEE. V was clipped by 4 bases and J by 4 bases; unmatched bases: 13. The CDR3 loop is CASSPTGALGGTEAFF. CDR3 DNA: TGTGCCAGCAGCCCAACAGGGGCGCTCGGGGGCACTGAAGCTTTCTTT.

The genes are TRBV6-2 or TRBV6-3 and TRBJ2-1; TRBD2 matches at 14 bases. The trim removed 6 bases at V and 15 bases at J, leaving 10 bases unmatched. The CDR3 contains 14 residues. CDR1 and CDR2 from the germline V gene are MNHEY and SVGEGT. In nucleotides, the CDR3 is TGTGCCAGCAGGGGGACTAGCGGGGGCCTGCCCCTGTTCTTC. Its translation is CASRGTSGGLPLFF.

This clonotype was counted ten times or more. The chain has TRBV28 and TRBJ1-3, with 7 bases that match TRBD1. V was clipped by 6 bases and J by 1 base; unmatched bases: 6. Germline CDR1 MDHEN, CDR2 SYDVKM. This CDR3 comprises 15 residues. The CDR3 protein is CASSSGTASGNTIYF. The CDR3 bases are TGTGCCAGCAGCTCCGGGACAGCTTCTGGAAACACCATATATTTT.

This clonotype was counted a few times. The V call is TRBV28, the J call TRBJ2-3; 7 bases agree with TRBD2. This CDR3 spans 15 amino acids. Germline lookup yields CDR1 MDHEN and CDR2 SYDVKM. Unmatched junction bases numbered 11, after V lost 6 bases and J lost 5 bases. In nucleotides, the CDR3 is TGTGCCAGCAGCCCCGCGGGAGTAGCGCGAGATACGCAGTATTTT. It is translated as CASSPAGVARDTQYF.

This rearrangement joins TRBV9 to TRBJ2-7, with a tentative D call TRBD1 (5 bases). Trimming left V 4 bases short and J 6 bases short, with 20 bases between. CDR3 size: 15 residues. Germline V CDR1 and CDR2: SGDLS, YYNGEE. CDR3 amino acids: CASSPRVERHFEQYF. DNA for the CDR3: TGTGCCAGCAGCCCCAGGGTTGAGCGACACTTCGAGCAGTACTTC.

In regard to this clonotype: A much larger clone differs from this one at a single base, so this may be a read error. The rearrangement uses TRBV20-1 and TRBJ1-3; maybe TRBD1 (6 bases). CDR3 size: 15 residues. V lost 0 bases and J lost 5, with 14 bases in between. Per the germline V gene, CDR1 is DFQATT and CDR2 is SNEGSKA (reference sequence). DNA of the CDR3: TGCAGTGCTAGAGAATGGGACAACGCTAGAAACACCATATATTTT. This encodes CSAREWDNARNTIYF.

This clonotype was recorded many times. J is TRBJ2-3 and V is TRBV20-1; 8 positions agree with TRBD1. The V and J ends lost 5 bases and 6 bases, in that order; junction bases with no gene match: 7. This CDR3 has 13 amino acids. Germline-derived CDR1 and CDR2 are DFQATT and SNEGSKA (reference sequence). The CDR3 loop is CSAAGGAWDTQYF. The CDR3 nucleotides are TGCAGTGCTGCAGGGGGCGCTTGGGATACGCAGTATTTT.

This clonotype was recorded at least ten times. The chain couples TRBV30 to TRBJ2-1, with TRBD2 matching over 10 bases. There are 14 residues in the CDR3. V shed 1 base and J 8 bases; nucleotides not matched to a gene: 5. Germline V gene lookup returns CDR1 GTSNPN and CDR2 SVGIG (reference sequence). The CDR3 loop reads CAWSAPSGSDEQFF. The CDR3 nucleotides are TGTGCCTGGAGTGCGCCTAGCGGGAGTGATGAGCAGTTCTTC.

In its sample, this clonotype was seen many times. The chain links TRBV2 to TRBJ2-7; TRBD1 aligns across 10 bases. The ends lost 1 base at V and 6 bases at J; junction bases unmatched: 3. CDR3 length: 14 amino acids. CDR1 is SNHLY, CDR2 FYNNEI, per germline. The CDR3 loop is CASSEVRTGGEQYF. The CDR3 DNA sequence: TGTGCCAGCAGTGAAGTGCGGACAGGGGGCGAGCAGTACTTC.

This clonotype appeared many times. V and J are TRBV20-1 and TRBJ2-7; weak D call: TRBD2 (7 bases). The CDR3 loop spans 19 amino acids. Trimming took 5 bases from V and 1 from J, leaving 30 bases between them. CDR1 DFQATT and CDR2 SNEGSKA come from the germline V gene (reference sequence). CDR3 DNA: TGCAGTGCTCAGCCGGGGGAGGGACCGCCAGGGGCTTGGTCCTACGAGCAGTACTTC. Its protein is CSAQPGEGPPGAWSYEQYF.

The V and J genes are TRBV12-3 or TRBV12-4 and TRBJ1-4; 9 bases are shared with TRBD1. V was clipped by 8 bases and J by 8 bases; unmatched bases: 15. This CDR3 region has 16 residues. CDR3 bases: TGTGCCAGCTCTAACCCCCCCGGGACAGGGAGGGAAAAACTGTTTTTT. It encodes CASSNPPGTGREKLFF.

On this clonotype itself: This sequence may be a read error, since a much larger clone differs from it by one base. The genes are TRBV10-3 and TRBJ2-3, with TRBD2 matching 12 bases. Near its end, the DNA agrees better with TRBJ2-1, so the J call may be wrong. This CDR3 spans 14 amino acids. Per germline, CDR1 ENHRY and CDR2 SYGVKD. The CDR3: CAITSGRELDEQFF. Written as DNA, the CDR3 is TGTGCCATCACTAGCGGGAGGGAGTTAGACGAGCAGTTCTTC.

This clonotype was recorded many times. The V call is TRBV28, the J call TRBJ1-5; 8 bases fit TRBD1. CDR1 MDHEN and CDR2 SYDVKM come from the germline V gene. The CDR3 runs to 15 residues. Unmatched junction bases numbered 4, after V lost 3 bases and J lost 3 bases. The CDR3 region has the DNA TGTGCCAGCAGTTTTAGGGGACAGGACAATCAGCCCCAGCATTTT. It encodes CASSFRGQDNQPQHF.

On this clonotype: A much larger clone lies a single base off, so this may be a read error. The rearrangement links TRBV3-1 to TRBJ2-7; TRBD1 might be the D (5 bases). The CDR3 totals 16 residues. Trimming took off 4 bases at V and 1 base at J, with 17 bases between the two ends. Germline V lookup: CDR1 LGHDT, CDR2 YNNKEL (reference sequence). CDR3 coding DNA: TGTGCCAGCAGCCTTTTTTTAAGGGGCACATCCTACGAGCAGTACTTC. This translates into CASSLFLRGTSYEQYF.

The rearrangement links TRBV6-2 or TRBV6-3 to TRBJ2-1; 9 positions match TRBD1. V was clipped by 6 bases and J by 6 bases; unmatched bases: 9. CDR1 and CDR2 from the germline V gene are MNHEY and SVGEGT. The CDR3 is 15 amino acids. The CDR3 reads CASSRGQGGFNEQFF. As DNA, the CDR3 is TGTGCCAGCAGCCGGGGACAGGGTGGATTCAATGAGCAGTTCTTC.

This clonotype was detected ten times or more. V is TRBV2 and J is TRBJ2-1, with 13 bases aligning to TRBD2. CDR3 length equals 14 residues. The J segment lost 5 bases and the V segment lost 6 bases, leaving 1 base of the junction unmatched. The V gene's germline CDR1 is SNHLY and CDR2 FYNNEI. DNA for the CDR3: TGTGCCAGCAGAGGGACTAGCGGGAACAATGAGCAGTTCTTC. Residues: CASRGTSGNNEQFF.

This clonotype appeared many times. The J gene is TRBJ2-7, the V gene TRBV27; D is tentatively TRBD1 or TRBD2 (6 bases each). Trimming left V 3 bases short and J 4 bases short, with 13 bases between. The germline V gene has CDR1 MNHEY and CDR2 SMNVEV (reference sequence). CDR3 length equals 14 residues. The CDR3 loop is CASSFGRGGYEQYF. The CDR3, as DNA: TGTGCCAGCAGTTTTGGCAGGGGAGGATACGAGCAGTACTTC.